The 19 T cell receptor beta chains listed next were all sequenced from one sample in a study of T cells in Graves' hyperthyroidism and ophthalmopathy. RNA transcripts gave rise to amplified TCR beta CDR3 regions. With the HTBI primer set, the TCR CDR3 went through a first round of RT-PCR. TCRdb passed the multiplex PCR reads through MiXCR, listing each CDR3 protein once. The sample has around 690,000 distinct CDR3 sequences; around 21% are singletons. The sample comprised blood. Source of these receptors: a man aged 25 to 40 with Graves' ophthalmopathy.

CDR3 bases: TGCAGCGTGGGGGGGCAGGGGCGCAACGAGCAGTACTTC. Its translation is CSVGGQGRNEQYF. The rearrangement uses TRBV29-1 and TRBJ2-7; D may be TRBD2 (7 bases). Germline loops: CDR1 SQVTM, CDR2 ANQGSEA. The ends were cut back, 6 bases at V and 5 bases at J, with 17 bases in the middle. CDR3 length: 13 residues.

This chain uses TRBV4-1 with TRBJ2-7; the match to TRBD2 covers 10 bases. The V and J ends lost 0 bases and 3 bases, in that order; junction bases with no gene match: 8. Germline V CDR1 and CDR2: MGHRA, YSYEKL. This CDR3 region has 17 residues. CDR3: CASSQDKGASGSYEQYF. Here the CDR3 DNA reads TGCGCCAGCAGCCAAGATAAAGGGGCTAGCGGGAGCTACGAGCAGTACTTC.

The chain joins TRBV6-2 or TRBV6-3 to TRBJ2-7; TRBD2 matches at 10 bases. The CDR3 extends over 15 amino acids. Germline V lookup: CDR1 MNHEY, CDR2 SVGEGT. The trim removed 5 bases at V and 6 bases at J, leaving 10 bases unmatched. Here the CDR3 DNA reads TGTGCCAGCAGTGCTACTAGCGGGATGGCCGGCGAGCAGTACTTC. This codes for CASSATSGMAGEQYF.

This clonotype was counted once. This may be a read error, as it is one base from a much larger clone. The CDR3 loop is CASSFSSGSPYEQYF. CDR3 sequence (DNA): TGTGCCAGCAGTTTCTCTAGCGGGAGCCCCTACGAGCAGTACTTC. The J gene is TRBJ2-7, the V gene TRBV28; TRBD2 aligns across 10 bases. The CDR3 consists of 15 residues. Germline trimming cut 3 bases from V and 2 bases from J; bases unmatched to any gene: 4. Germline V CDR1 and CDR2: MDHEN, SYDVKM. Full variable domain (outside the CDR3, taken from reference TRBV28 and TRBJ2-7): DVKVTQSSRYLVKRTGEKVFLECVQDMDHENMFWYRQDPGLGLRLIYFSYDVKMKEKGDIPEGYSVSREKKERFSLILESASTNQTSMYLCASSFSSGSPYEQYFGPGTRLTVT.

Only a few counts were recorded for this clonotype. V is TRBV30 and J is TRBJ1-2; 8 bases are shared with TRBD1. The CDR3 spans 15 residues. V trimming: 7 bases; J trimming: 4 bases; junction bases outside the gene matches: 14. CDR1 and CDR2 from the germline V gene are GTSNPN and SVGIG (reference sequence). CDR3 in amino acids: CAYKPADRATYGYTF. CDR3 DNA: TGTGCCTACAAACCAGCGGACAGGGCCACCTATGGCTACACCTTC.

V gene TRBV4-1 combines with J gene TRBJ2-7; D may correspond to TRBD1 or TRBD2 (6 bases each). The CDR3 has 16 residues. Per the germline V gene, CDR1 is MGHRA and CDR2 is YSYEKL. V shed 1 base and J shed 2 bases, with 15 bases lying between them. The CDR3 sequence: CASSQGAGTTAYEQYF. DNA for the CDR3: TGCGCCAGCAGCCAAGGGGCGGGGACAACCGCCTACGAGCAGTACTTC.

This clonotype occurred a few times. This chain uses TRBV7-3 with TRBJ1-1, with D maybe TRBD1 (6 bases). This CDR3 is 13 amino acids long. CDR1 is SGHTA, CDR2 FQGTGA, per germline. Trimming left V 1 base short and J 9 bases short, with 12 bases between. The CDR3 DNA follows: TGTGCCAGCAGCTTAATGGCACAGGGTAAAGCTTTCTTT. Protein: CASSLMAQGKAFF.

This chain uses TRBV20-1 with TRBJ2-5; D call uncertain. The length of the CDR3 is 14 residues. V gave up 6 bases and J gave up 2 bases, with 16 bases separating them. The germline V gene encodes CDR1 DFQATT and CDR2 SNEGSKA (reference sequence). CDR3 bases: TGCAGTGCCAGCAGAGGCCGACCGCAAGAGACCCAGTACTTC. This codes for CSASRGRPQETQYF.

This clonotype was detected many times. The chain recombines TRBV7-2 with TRBJ1-6; the D is unclear. There are 12 residues in the CDR3. The germline V gene encodes CDR1 SGHTA and CDR2 FQGNSA. Trimming took 5 bases from V and 7 from J, leaving 6 bases between them. CDR3 loop: CASSRRNSPLHF. The CDR3 DNA is TGTGCCAGCAGCCGCAGGAATTCACCCCTCCACTTT.

At least ten counts were recorded for this clonotype. The rearrangement uses TRBV2 and TRBJ2-5; either TRBD1 or TRBD2 may supply D (6 bases each). Germline CDR1 and CDR2: SNHLY and FYNNEI. V dropped 8 bases and J dropped 2 bases, with 12 bases sitting between them. CDR3 length: 13 amino acids. The chain's CDR3 is CASGGRLQETQYF. In nucleotides, the CDR3 is TGTGCCAGCGGGGGGCGCCTACAAGAGACCCAGTACTTC.

This clonotype was detected ten times or more. The chain couples TRBV28 to TRBJ2-1, with 10 nucleotides matching TRBD2. J gave up 5 bases and V 5 bases, and 15 bases lay outside the gene matches. This CDR3 has 18 residues. Germline-derived CDR1 and CDR2 are MDHEN and SYDVKM. DNA for the CDR3: TGTGCCAGCAGTCCCTATACCGGGACTAGCGTTCCTAACAATGAGCAGTTCTTC. Translated, it gives CASSPYTGTSVPNNEQFF. The full variable domain, its missing parts supplied by reference TRBV28 and TRBJ2-1, is DVKVTQSSRYLVKRTGEKVFLECVQDMDHENMFWYRQDPGLGLRLIYFSYDVKMKEKGDIPEGYSVSREKKERFSLILESASTNQTSMYLCASSPYTGTSVPNNEQFFGPGTRLTVL.

The chain employs TRBV5-1 and TRBJ1-1, with D perhaps TRBD1 (5 bases). Germline CDR1 and CDR2: SGHRS and YFSETQ. Trimming stripped 1 base from V and 3 bases from J, with 13 bases between. The CDR3 consists of 15 residues. CDR3 protein: CASSLLRGADTEAFF. The CDR3, as DNA: TGCGCCAGCAGCTTGCTTCGGGGCGCGGACACTGAAGCTTTCTTT.

The chain employs TRBV20-1 and TRBJ2-7; no clear D gene. V lost 0 bases to trimming and J lost 1 base, with 10 bases between them. CDR3 length: 14 amino acids. Germline V gene sequence: CDR1 DFQATT, CDR2 SNEGSKA (reference sequence). The CDR3 is CSARDRANSYEQYF. CDR3 DNA: TGCAGTGCTAGAGATCGGGCAAATTCCTACGAGCAGTACTTC.

This chain links TRBV27 with TRBJ1-2; no clear D. CDR1 and CDR2 (germline): MNHEY, SMNVEV (reference sequence). Trimming removed 4 bases at V and 3 bases at J, with 9 bases between. The CDR3 length is 13 residues. CDR3 sequence: CASSSLLHYGYTF. The CDR3 DNA reads as TGTGCCAGCAGTTCATTACTGCACTATGGCTACACCTTC.

Ten or more counts support this clonotype. The chain combines TRBV20-1 with TRBJ1-1, with D perhaps TRBD1 (5 bases). The CDR3 consists of 12 residues. Trimming took off 4 bases at V and 1 base at J, with 7 bases between the two ends. The germline V gene encodes CDR1 DFQATT and CDR2 SNEGSKA (reference sequence). The CDR3 DNA reads as TGCAGTGCTACCAGGGAGAACACTGAAGCTTTCTTT. Translated: CSATRENTEAFF.

The genes are TRBV19 and TRBJ1-1; tentative D call: TRBD1 (6 bases). The CDR3 consists of 15 residues. The V end lost 1 base, the J end lost 8 bases, and 17 bases lay between the germline ends. Germline CDR1 LNHDA, CDR2 SQIVND (reference sequence). The CDR3 nucleotides read TGTGCCAGTAGTATAGGGATGGGGGCCCTAAGGGAAGCTTTCTTT. It yields the protein CASSIGMGALREAFF. The full variable domain, completed using reference TRBV19 and TRBJ1-1, is DGGITQSPKYLFRKEGQNVTLSCEQNLNHDAMYWYRQDPGQGLRLIYYSQIVNDFQKGDIAEGYSVSREKKESFPLTVTSAQKNPTAFYLCASSIGMGALREAFFGQGTRLTVV.

V gene TRBV18 combines with J gene TRBJ2-1; 7 bases fit TRBD1. Germline V gene lookup returns CDR1 KGHSH and CDR2 LQKENI. The CDR3 has 15 amino acids. V shed 3 bases, J shed 4 bases, and the junction held 6 bases outside the gene matches. In DNA, the CDR3 is TGTGCCAGCTCACCTTCAGGGGGTGGGTACAATGAGCAGTTCTTC. This sequence encodes CASSPSGGGYNEQFF.

The table lists this clonotype with many counts. This chain connects TRBV24-1 to TRBJ2-2; maybe TRBD2 (7 bases). The germline gives CDR1 KGHDR, CDR2 SFDVKD. V was trimmed by 9 bases and J by 7 bases, leaving 14 bases between them. The CDR3 is 13 amino acids. In DNA, the CDR3 is TGTGCCACCCGTGGGAGGGACATCGGGGAGCTGTTTTTT. It specifies CATRGRDIGELFF.

In its sample, this clonotype was seen a few times. The V and J genes are TRBV11-3 and TRBJ1-6; possible D gene TRBD1, 5 bases. Germline CDR1 and CDR2: SGHNT and YENEEA. The CDR3 length is 13 residues. V was shortened by 3 bases and J by 6 bases, with 6 bases between the two germline ends. CDR3 nucleotides: TGTGCCAGCAGCTTCGACAGTAATTCACCCCTCCACTTT. Protein: CASSFDSNSPLHF.